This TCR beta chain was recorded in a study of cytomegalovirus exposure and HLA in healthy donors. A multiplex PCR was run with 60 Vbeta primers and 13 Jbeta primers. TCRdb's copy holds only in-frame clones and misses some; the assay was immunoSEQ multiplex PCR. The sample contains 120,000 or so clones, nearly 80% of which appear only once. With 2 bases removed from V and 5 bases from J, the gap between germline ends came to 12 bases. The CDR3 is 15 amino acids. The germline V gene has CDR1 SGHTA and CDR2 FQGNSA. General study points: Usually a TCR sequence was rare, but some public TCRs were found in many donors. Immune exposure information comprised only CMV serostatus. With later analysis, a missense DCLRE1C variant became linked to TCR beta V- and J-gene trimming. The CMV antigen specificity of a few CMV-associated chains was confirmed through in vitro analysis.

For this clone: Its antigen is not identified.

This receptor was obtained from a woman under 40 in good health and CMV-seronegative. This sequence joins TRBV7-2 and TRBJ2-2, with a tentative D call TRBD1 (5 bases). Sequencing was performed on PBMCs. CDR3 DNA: TGTGCCAGCAGCTTAACCAGGGTTAGGACCGGGGAGCTGTTTTTT. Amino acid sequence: CASSLTRVRTGELFF.